This TCR beta chain is from a study of OX40 agonist ivuxolimab in advanced cancers. Across the study: Mean age about 60 years, range about 20 to 79; 82.7% male.

The germline gives CDR1 KGHSH, CDR2 LQKENI. The CDR3 has 14 residues. V was clipped by 6 bases and J by 0 bases; unmatched bases: 5. Generated by immunoSEQ multiplex PCR, the TCRdb table keeps only in-frame clones and is missing some. The data show around 50,000 clones, with 90% to 95% seen just once and roughly 12% held by the top ten. This receptor was identified in an adult with an advanced solid tumor such as melanoma, head and neck, liver or kidney cancer. The sequenced sample was CD4+ or CD8+ T cells sorted from blood, obtained in a trial of the OX40 agonist ivuxolimab. The chain couples TRBV18 to TRBJ2-7, with TRBD1 identical over 7 bases. The chain's CDR3 is CASSQGQNSYEQYF. The CDR3 DNA follows: TGTGCCAGCTCCCAGGGACAGAACTCCTACGAGCAGTACTTC.